Here is one T cell receptor beta chain with its context. The germline CDR1 and CDR2 sequences are SGHTA and FQGNSA. V lost 5 bases and J 6 bases, leaving 14 bases between the germline ends. This CDR3 is built from 14 residues. This sample was taken from a study of blood T cell repertoires in COVID-19. Turning to the study itself: Spain, Italy and the United States supplied samples that represented acute and convalescent COVID-19. In each case, the material was cDNA or gDNA derived from T cells, B-cell-depleted T cells, or PBMCs.

Cohort 3 recovery required two negative PCRs, clearance, or symptom resolution. TCRdb's copy holds only in-frame clones and misses some; the assay was immunoSEQ multiplex PCR. The sample contains around 160,000 clones, over 70% of which appear only once. This TCR came from a man aged 45 to 65 who had recovered from COVID-19. The chain uses TRBV7-2 and TRBJ2-4; D is unclear. The material sequenced was PBMCs or T cells enriched from blood (not recorded which). The CDR3: CASSLIRSGNIQYF. CDR3 in DNA: TGTGCCAGCAGCCTGATCCGTTCGGGAAACATTCAGTACTTC.